The entry below gives a single T cell receptor beta chain sequence along with its context. The repertoire was sequenced with immunoSEQ multiplex PCR; TCRdb's copy has only in-frame clones and lacks some. The top ten clones hold more than 6.5% of a sample with over 35,000 clones, roughly 88% of them seen once. These data are taken from a study of blood T cell repertoires in COVID-19. Study-level information: The United States, Italy and Spain were the sources of the acute and convalescent COVID-19 samples. Sources were T cells, B-cell-depleted T cells, or PBMCs; the material itself was cDNA or gDNA.

Trimming took off 0 bases at V and 7 bases at J, with 14 bases between the two ends. Germline lookup yields CDR1 SGDLS and CDR2 YYNGEE. This CDR3 has 14 amino acids. This receptor was identified in a man aged 55 to 70 with active COVID-19. This chain joins TRBV9 and TRBJ2-7; TRBD1 might be the D (7 bases). The sequenced sample consisted of peripheral blood. In DNA, the CDR3 is TGTGCCAGCAGCGTAGCTCCGACAGGGAGGGAGCAGTACTTC. Its protein is CASSVAPTGREQYF. Together with reference TRBV9 and TRBJ2-7, the CDR3 gives the full variable domain: DSGVTQTPKHLITATGQRVTLRCSPRSGDLSVYWYQQSLDQGLQFLIQYYNGEERAKGNILERFSAQQFPDLHSELNLSSLELGDSALYFCASSVAPTGREQYFGPGTRLTVT.